This paragraph covers one T cell receptor (beta chain) sequence. This clone showed up just a few times. Its antigen is unknown. Base quality data are lacking; no much larger clone is found one base away. TCRbeta CDR3 regions were amplified from genomic DNA by means of the immunoSEQ Assay, a bias-controlled multiplex PCR. The study's own analysis went as follows. Within the assay, amplification of reference gene primers was used to estimate how many nucleated cells each sample contained. Sequence reads were collapsed and filtered to measure the absolute abundance of every unique TCRbeta CDR3 rearrangement. For each sample, productive Simpson clonality was calculated as the square root of Simpson's diversity index across productive rearrangements. Imported from immuneACCESS, the table was reduced by TCRdb to in-frame sequences with V and J called. These copies leave out some clones; in studies compared against another copy, an unresolved V gene accounts for under half, and the cause of the remainder is not known. V and J calls and clone size are copied from that table; D and trimming were computed from the DNA. The sample records approximately 240,000 clones, more than 80% of which are singletons. The ten largest make up about 1.3% of the sample.

The record originates from a study of blood T cell repertoires in COVID-19 (TCRdb year 2020). Concerning the study at large: Samples from collaborators originated in the United States, Italy and Spain and spanned both the acute and convalescent phases of COVID-19. The material from the prospective study consisted of cDNA or gDNA derived from T cells, B-cell-depleted T cells, or PBMCs. Deeply sampled blood TCRbeta repertoires from subjects exposed to, actively infected with, or recovered from COVID-19 were included in the dataset. The repertoires were released in a freely available public database meant as a resource for research on the immune response to SARS-CoV-2. Samples came from the ongoing ImmuneRACE study (first 160 participants) plus 1,254 subjects from 6 global collaborators. Nearly every sample came with metadata listing a de-identified subject ID, COVID-19 status, age in years and sex. HLA class I and class II types, where available, came from metadata supplied by the sample provider rather than from assay-based typing.

General study outcomes and caveats: How much clinical and demographic metadata was included differed by source and by participant, and the metadata was provided uncurated.

The CDR3, cysteine through phenylalanine, is 17 amino acids long. Only the CDR3 DNA is retained, 51 bases long and in frame from the first base. CDR1 and CDR2 were assigned from the germline V gene (reference sequence) as SEHNR and FQNEAQ. Trimming accounts for 2 bases at V and 0 bases at J, while the number of junction bases matched to no gene is 7. In Seattle, one collaborating source enrolled patients while the infection was active and tracked those patients longitudinally over the course of disease. Each collaborating institution followed its own protocols to collect whole blood in K2EDTA tubes. For TCRbeta analysis, collaborators shipped samples in one of three forms: frozen whole blood, isolated PBMCs, or DNA extracted from either of those sample types.

The V and J genes are TRBV7-9 and TRBJ2-3, and 8 bases in between align with TRBD2. The TCR sequence derives from a woman in her twenties or thirties with COVID-19, enrolled during active disease. Sequences were obtained from peripheral blood. The CDR3 corresponds to CASSLSGGRYSTDTQYF. The sequence in DNA is TGTGCCAGCAGCTTAAGCGGGGGCCGATACAGCACAGATACGCAGTATTTT. With all but the CDR3 taken from the reference TRBV7-9 and TRBJ2-3 genes, the full variable domain is: DTGVSQNPRHKITKRGQNVTFRCDPISEHNRLYWYRQTLGQGPEFLTYFQNEAQLEKSRLLSDRFSAERPKGSFSTLEIQRTEQGDSAMYLCASSLSGGRYSTDTQYFGPGTRLTVL.